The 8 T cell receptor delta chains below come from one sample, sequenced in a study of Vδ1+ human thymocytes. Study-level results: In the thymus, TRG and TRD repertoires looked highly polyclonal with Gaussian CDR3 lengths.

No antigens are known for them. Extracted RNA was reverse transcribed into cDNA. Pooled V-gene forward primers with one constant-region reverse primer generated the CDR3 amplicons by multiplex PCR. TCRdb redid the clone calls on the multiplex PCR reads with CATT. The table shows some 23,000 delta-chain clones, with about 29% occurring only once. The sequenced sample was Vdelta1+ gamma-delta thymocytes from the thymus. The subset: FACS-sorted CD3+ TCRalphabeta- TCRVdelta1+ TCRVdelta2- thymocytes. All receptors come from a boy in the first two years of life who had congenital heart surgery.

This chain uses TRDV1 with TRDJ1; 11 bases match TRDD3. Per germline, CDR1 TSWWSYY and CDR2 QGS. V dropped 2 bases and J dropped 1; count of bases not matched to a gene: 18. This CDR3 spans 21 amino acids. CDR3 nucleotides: TGTGCTCTTGGGGAAGTCCCTACTGGGGGATATATGGGGGAGGGCACCGATAAACTCATCTTT. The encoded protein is CALGEVPTGGYMGEGTDKLIF.

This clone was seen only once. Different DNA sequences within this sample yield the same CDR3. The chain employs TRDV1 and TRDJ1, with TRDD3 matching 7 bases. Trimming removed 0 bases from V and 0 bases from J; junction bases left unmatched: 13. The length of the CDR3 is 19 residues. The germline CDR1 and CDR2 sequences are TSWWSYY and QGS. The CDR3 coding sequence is TGTGCTCTTGGGGAACTATACCCTACCGGGGGATTGTACACCGATAAACTCATCTTT. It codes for CALGELYPTGGLYTDKLIF.

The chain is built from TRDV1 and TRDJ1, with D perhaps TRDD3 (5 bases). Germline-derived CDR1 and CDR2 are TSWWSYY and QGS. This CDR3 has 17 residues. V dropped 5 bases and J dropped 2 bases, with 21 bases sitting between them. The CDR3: CALGSPDCGIVTDKLIF. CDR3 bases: TGTGCTCTTGGGTCCCCCGACTGTGGGATCGTTACCGATAAACTCATCTTT.

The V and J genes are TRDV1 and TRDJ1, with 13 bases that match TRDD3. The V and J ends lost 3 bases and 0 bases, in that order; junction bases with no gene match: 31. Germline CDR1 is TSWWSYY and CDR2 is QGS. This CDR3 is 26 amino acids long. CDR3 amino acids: CALGDSRSPSYPITGGYARDTDKLIF. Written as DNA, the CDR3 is TGTGCTCTTGGGGACTCCAGGTCGCCTTCCTATCCGATTACTGGGGGATACGCAAGGGACACCGATAAACTCATCTTT.

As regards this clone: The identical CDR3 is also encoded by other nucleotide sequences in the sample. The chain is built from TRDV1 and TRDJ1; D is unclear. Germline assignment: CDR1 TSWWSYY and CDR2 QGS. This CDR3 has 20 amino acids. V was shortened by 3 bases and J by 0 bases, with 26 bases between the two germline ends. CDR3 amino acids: CALGELAPLRYHLYTDKLIF. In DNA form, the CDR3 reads TGTGCTCTTGGGGAGCTAGCTCCTCTCCGATATCACCTTTACACCGATAAACTCATCTTT.

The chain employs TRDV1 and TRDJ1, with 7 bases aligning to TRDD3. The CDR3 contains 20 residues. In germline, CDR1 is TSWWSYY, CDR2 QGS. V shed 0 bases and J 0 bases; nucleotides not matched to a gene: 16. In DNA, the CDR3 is TGTGCTCTTGGGGAACTAGGCCCATCCCTGGGGGCCGTAAACACCGATAAACTCATCTTT. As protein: CALGELGPSLGAVNTDKLIF.

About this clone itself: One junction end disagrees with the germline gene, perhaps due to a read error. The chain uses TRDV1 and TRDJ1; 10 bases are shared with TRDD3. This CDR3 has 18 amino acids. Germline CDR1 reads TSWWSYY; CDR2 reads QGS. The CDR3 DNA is TGTGCTCTTAGGGAAATTAAAGGGGGATACGCGAACACCGATAAACTCATCTTT. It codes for CALREIKGGYANTDKLIF.

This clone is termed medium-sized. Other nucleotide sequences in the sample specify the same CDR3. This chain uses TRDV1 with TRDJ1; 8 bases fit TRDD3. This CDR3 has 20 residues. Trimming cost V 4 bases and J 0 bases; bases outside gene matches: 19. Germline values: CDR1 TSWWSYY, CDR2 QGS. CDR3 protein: CALGGTFPVLGATYTDKLIF. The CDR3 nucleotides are TGTGCTCTTGGGGGAACCTTCCCTGTACTGGGGGCCACGTACACCGATAAACTCATCTTT.